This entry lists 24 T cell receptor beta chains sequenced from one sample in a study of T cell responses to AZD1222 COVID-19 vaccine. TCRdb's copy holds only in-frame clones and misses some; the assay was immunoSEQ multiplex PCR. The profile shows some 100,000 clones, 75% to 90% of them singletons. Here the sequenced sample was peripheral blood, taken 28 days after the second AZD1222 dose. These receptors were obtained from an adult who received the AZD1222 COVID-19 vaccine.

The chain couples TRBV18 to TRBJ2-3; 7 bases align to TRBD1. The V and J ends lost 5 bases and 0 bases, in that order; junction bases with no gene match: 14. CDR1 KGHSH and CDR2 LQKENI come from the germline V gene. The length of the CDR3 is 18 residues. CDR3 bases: TGTGCCAGCTCAATCACTTTAAGACAGGGACACAGCACAGATACGCAGTATTTT. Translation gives CASSITLRQGHSTDTQYF.

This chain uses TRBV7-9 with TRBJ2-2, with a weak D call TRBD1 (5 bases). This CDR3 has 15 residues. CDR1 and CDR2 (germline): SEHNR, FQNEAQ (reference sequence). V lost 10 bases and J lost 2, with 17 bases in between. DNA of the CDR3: TGTGCCACTAAAGACGTCAGGGAAAACACCGGGGAGCTGTTTTTT. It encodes CATKDVRENTGELFF.

DNA of the CDR3: TGTGCCAGCAGCGACGCCTGGACAGGGCGAGGGCGAAATCAGCCCCAGCATTTT. It yields the protein CASSDAWTGRGRNQPQHF. The rearrangement links TRBV9 to TRBJ1-5; TRBD1 agrees at 8 bases. The germline V gene encodes CDR1 SGDLS and CDR2 YYNGEE. V gave up 3 bases and J gave up 4 bases; unmatched junction bases: 15. The CDR3 has 18 amino acids.

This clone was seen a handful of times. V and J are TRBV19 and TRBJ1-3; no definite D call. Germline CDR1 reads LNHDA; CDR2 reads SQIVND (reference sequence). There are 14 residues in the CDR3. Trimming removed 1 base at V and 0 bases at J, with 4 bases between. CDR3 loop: CASSIVGSGNTIYF. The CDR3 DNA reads TGTGCCAGTAGTATAGTGGGCTCTGGAAACACCATATATTTT.

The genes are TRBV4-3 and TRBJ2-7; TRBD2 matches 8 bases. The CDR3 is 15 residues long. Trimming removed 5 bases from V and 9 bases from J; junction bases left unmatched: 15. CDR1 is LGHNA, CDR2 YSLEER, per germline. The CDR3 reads CASSAGLGRGGGQYF. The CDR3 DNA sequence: TGCGCCAGCAGCGCGGGACTAGGACGGGGTGGTGGGCAGTACTTC.

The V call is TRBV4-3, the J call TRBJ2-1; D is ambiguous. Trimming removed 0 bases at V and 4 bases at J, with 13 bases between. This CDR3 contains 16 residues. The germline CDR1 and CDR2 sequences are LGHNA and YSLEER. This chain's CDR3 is CASSQDPRLPYNEQFF. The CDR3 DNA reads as TGCGCCAGCAGCCAAGATCCCCGGTTGCCTTACAATGAGCAGTTCTTC.

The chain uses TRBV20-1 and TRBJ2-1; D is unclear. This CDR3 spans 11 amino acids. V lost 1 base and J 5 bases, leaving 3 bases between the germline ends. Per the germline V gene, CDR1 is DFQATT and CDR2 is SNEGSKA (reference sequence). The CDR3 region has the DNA TGCAGTGCTAGAGTGAACAATGAGCAGTTCTTC. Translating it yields CSARVNNEQFF.

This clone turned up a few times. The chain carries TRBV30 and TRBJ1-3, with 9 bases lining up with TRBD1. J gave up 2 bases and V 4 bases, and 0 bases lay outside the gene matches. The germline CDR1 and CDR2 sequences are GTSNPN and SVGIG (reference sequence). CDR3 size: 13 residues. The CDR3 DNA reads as TGTGCCTGGAACAGGGGGCCTGGAAACACCATATATTTT. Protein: CAWNRGPGNTIYF. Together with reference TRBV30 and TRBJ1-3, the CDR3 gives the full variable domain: SQTIHQWPATLVQPVGSPLSLECTVEGTSNPNLYWYRQAAGRGLQLLFYSVGIGQISSEVPQNLSASRPQDRQFILSSKKLLLSDSGFYLCAWNRGPGNTIYFGEGSWLTVV.

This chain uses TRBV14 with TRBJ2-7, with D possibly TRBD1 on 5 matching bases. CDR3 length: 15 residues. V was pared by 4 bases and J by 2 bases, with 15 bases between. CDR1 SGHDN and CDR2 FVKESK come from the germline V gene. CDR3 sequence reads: CASSRWQGRTYEQYF. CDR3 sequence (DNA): TGTGCCAGCAGCCGCTGGCAGGGAAGGACCTACGAGCAGTACTTC.

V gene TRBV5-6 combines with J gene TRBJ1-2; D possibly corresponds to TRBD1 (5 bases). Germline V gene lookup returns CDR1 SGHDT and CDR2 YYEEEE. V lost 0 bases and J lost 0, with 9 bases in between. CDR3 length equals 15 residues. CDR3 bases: TGTGCCAGCAGCTTGGCCAGGGCCCCTAACTATGGCTACACCTTC. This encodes CASSLARAPNYGYTF.

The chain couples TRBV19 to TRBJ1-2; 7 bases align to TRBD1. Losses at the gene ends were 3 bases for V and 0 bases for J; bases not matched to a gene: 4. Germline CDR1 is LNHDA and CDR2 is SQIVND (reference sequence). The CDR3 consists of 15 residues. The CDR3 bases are TGTGCCAGTAGTATGACAGGGAGAACTAACTATGGCTACACCTTC. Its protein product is CASSMTGRTNYGYTF.

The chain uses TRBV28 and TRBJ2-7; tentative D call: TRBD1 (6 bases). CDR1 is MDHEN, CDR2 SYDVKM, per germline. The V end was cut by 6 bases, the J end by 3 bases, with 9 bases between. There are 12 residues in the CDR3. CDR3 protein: CASRDRDYEQYF. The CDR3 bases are TGTGCCAGCAGGGACAGAGACTACGAGCAGTACTTC. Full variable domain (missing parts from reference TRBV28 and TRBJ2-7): DVKVTQSSRYLVKRTGEKVFLECVQDMDHENMFWYRQDPGLGLRLIYFSYDVKMKEKGDIPEGYSVSREKKERFSLILESASTNQTSMYLCASRDRDYEQYFGPGTRLTVT.

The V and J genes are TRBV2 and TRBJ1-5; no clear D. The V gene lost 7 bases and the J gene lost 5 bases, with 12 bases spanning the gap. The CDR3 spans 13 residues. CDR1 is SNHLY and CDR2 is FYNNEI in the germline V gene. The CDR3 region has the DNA TGTGCCAGCACGCCCTTTTCCGATCAGCCCCAGCATTTT. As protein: CASTPFSDQPQHF.

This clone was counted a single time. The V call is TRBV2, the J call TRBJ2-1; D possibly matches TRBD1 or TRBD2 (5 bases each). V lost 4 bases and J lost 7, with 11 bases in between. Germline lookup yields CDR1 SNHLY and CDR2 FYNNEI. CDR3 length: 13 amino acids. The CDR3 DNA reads TGTGCCAGCAGTGCACGGGGCGGGAATGAGCAGTTCTTC. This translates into CASSARGGNEQFF.

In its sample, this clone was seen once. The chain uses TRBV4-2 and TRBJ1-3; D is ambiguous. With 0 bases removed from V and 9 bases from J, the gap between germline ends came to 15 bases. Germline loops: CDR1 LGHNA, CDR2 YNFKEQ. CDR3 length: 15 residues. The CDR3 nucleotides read TGTGCCAGCAGCCAAGATGTTACCTCCCGGGGCACCATATATTTT. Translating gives CASSQDVTSRGTIYF.

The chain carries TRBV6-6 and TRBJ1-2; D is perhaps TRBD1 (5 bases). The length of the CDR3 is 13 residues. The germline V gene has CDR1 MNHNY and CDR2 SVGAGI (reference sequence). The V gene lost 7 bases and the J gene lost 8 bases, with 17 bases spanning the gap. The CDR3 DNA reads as TGTGCCAGCACGTTCCAGGGTGTAGAAGGCTACACCTTC. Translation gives CASTFQGVEGYTF.

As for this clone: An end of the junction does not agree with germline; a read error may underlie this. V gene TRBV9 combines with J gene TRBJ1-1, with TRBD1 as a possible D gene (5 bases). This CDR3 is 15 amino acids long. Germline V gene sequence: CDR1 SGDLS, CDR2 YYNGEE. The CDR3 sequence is CASTSGLLMNTEAFF. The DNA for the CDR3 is TGTGCAAGCACGTCAGGGCTACTCATGAACACTGAAGCTTTCTTT.

CDR3 sequence (DNA): TGTGCCAGCTCCGGACAACCCTCCTACGAGCAGTACTTC. This encodes CASSGQPSYEQYF. This rearrangement joins TRBV27 to TRBJ2-7, with a possible D match to TRBD1 (5 bases). This CDR3 region has 13 residues. The V gene's germline CDR1 is MNHEY and CDR2 SMNVEV (reference sequence). V dropped 8 bases and J dropped 0 bases, with 11 bases sitting between them.

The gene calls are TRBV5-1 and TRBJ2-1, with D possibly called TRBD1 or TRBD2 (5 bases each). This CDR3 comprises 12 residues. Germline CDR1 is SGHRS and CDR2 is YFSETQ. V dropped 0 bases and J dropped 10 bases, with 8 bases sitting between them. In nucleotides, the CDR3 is TGCGCCAGCAGCTTGGGGTGGGGGGAGCAGTTCTTC. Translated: CASSLGWGEQFF.

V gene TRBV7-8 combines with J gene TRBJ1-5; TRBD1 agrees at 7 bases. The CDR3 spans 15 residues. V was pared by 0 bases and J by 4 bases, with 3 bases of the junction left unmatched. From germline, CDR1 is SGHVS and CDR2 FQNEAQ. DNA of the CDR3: TGTGCCAGCAGCTTAGCTGGGACAGCTAATCAGCCCCAGCATTTT. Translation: CASSLAGTANQPQHF.

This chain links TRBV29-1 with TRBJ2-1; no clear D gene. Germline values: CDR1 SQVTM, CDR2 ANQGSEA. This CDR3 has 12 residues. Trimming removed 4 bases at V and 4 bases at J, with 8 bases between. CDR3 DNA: TGCAGCGTTGTGAAGGCTTACAATGAGCAGTTCTTC. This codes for CSVVKAYNEQFF.

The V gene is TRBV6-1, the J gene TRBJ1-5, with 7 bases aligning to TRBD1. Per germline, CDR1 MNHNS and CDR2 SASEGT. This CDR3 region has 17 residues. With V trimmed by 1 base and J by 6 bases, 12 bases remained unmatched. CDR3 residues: CASSEGQGGIATQPQHF. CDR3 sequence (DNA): TGTGCCAGCAGTGAAGGGCAGGGGGGAATAGCTACTCAGCCCCAGCATTTT.

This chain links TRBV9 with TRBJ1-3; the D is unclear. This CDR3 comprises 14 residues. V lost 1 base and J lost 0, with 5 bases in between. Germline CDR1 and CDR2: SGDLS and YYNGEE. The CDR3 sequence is CASSVQSSGNTIYF. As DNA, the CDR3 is TGTGCCAGCAGCGTACAGAGCTCTGGAAACACCATATATTTT.

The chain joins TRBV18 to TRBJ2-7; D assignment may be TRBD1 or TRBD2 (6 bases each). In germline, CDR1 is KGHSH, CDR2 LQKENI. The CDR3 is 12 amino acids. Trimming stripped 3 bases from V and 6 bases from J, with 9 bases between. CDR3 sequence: CASSPGGGEQYF. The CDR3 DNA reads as TGTGCCAGCTCACCGGGGGGCGGCGAGCAGTACTTC.